This T cell receptor (beta chain) emerged from a study of T cell changes during pregnancy in multiple sclerosis. This CDR3 is 16 amino acids long. Germline trimming cut 0 bases from V and 3 bases from J; bases unmatched to any gene: 5. From germline, CDR1 is SGHTA and CDR2 FQGNSA. This clone was counted a single time. Assay used: immunoSEQ multiplex PCR; TCRdb lists only in-frame clones, some missing. The repertoire holds roughly 87,000 clones, with over 80% as singletons. Specimen: PBMCs, collected in the first trimester of pregnancy. The rearrangement links TRBV7-2 to TRBJ2-1, with 7 bases matching TRBD2. The receptor was isolated from a female donor in good health, serving as a control in a pregnancy study. Some clones in this sample may be carry-over from other donors' samples. This CDR3 is CASSLAGGTIYNEQFF. The CDR3 DNA reads as TGTGCCAGCAGCTTAGCGGGGGGGACTATCTACAATGAGCAGTTCTTC. The entire variable domain, with the rest obtained from reference TRBV7-2 and TRBJ2-1, is as follows: GAGVSQSPSNKVTEKGKDVELRCDPISGHTALYWYRQSLGQGLEFLIYFQGNSAPDKSGLPSDRFSAERTGGSVSTLTIQRTQQEDSAVYLCASSLAGGTIYNEQFFGPGTRLTVL.